Following are 24 T cell receptor beta chains from one sample sequenced in a study of metastatic and nonmetastatic thyroid tumors. TCRdb re-called the PCR reads via MiXCR. The data hold about 6,400 clones, with roughly a third observed a single time. All patients reached thyroid surgery having received no treatment beforehand. The source material was tumor tissue. These receptors were collected from a female donor with papillary thyroid cancer or a benign thyroid nodule (not recorded which). Some clones in this sample may be carry-over from other donors' samples.

The chain employs TRBV3-1 and TRBJ2-2; 9 bases match TRBD2. The germline V gene has CDR1 LGHDT and CDR2 YNNKEL (reference sequence). The V gene end was trimmed by 7 bases and the J gene end by 0 bases; junction bases not matched to a gene: 3. This CDR3 has 15 amino acids. The CDR3 nucleotides are TGTGCCAGCAATCAGCGGGGGGCGAACACCGGGGAGCTGTTTTTT. Protein: CASNQRGANTGELFF.

This clone has ten or more counts. The CDR3 region has the DNA TGTGCCAGCAGTTATGTGCAGGCGACCACGAGCTCCTATAATTCACCCCTCCACTTT. Protein: CASSYVQATTSSYNSPLHF. J is TRBJ1-6 and V is TRBV6-5; no clear D. The ends were cut back, 3 bases at V and 0 bases at J, with 18 bases in the middle. The germline V gene encodes CDR1 MNHEY and CDR2 SVGAGI. The CDR3 is 19 residues long.

V usage is TRBV5-1 and J usage is TRBJ2-1; tentative D call: TRBD2 (7 bases). Germline CDR1 reads SGHRS; CDR2 reads YFSETQ. The CDR3 contains 15 residues. V was clipped by 3 bases and J by 8 bases, with 18 bases between them. CDR3 residues: CASSWGPAGIHEQFF. The CDR3, as DNA: TGCGCCAGCAGCTGGGGGCCAGCGGGAATTCATGAGCAGTTCTTC.

V is TRBV19 and J is TRBJ1-5; 10 positions agree with TRBD1. V dropped 6 bases and J dropped 0; count of bases not matched to a gene: 2. This CDR3 comprises 15 residues. In germline, CDR1 is LNHDA, CDR2 SQIVND (reference sequence). The CDR3 loop reads CASSGQGDSNQPQHF. The CDR3 DNA sequence: TGTGCCAGTAGCGGACAGGGGGATAGCAATCAGCCCCAGCATTTT.

Sample share makes this clone medium-sized. The chain has TRBV28 and TRBJ2-1; 11 nucleotides match TRBD1. The CDR3 runs to 15 residues. Germline CDR1 is MDHEN and CDR2 is SYDVKM. Trimming cost V 4 bases and J 7 bases; bases outside gene matches: 6. The CDR3 sequence: CASSSYGTGGNEQFF. CDR3 DNA sequence: TGTGCCAGCAGTTCTTACGGGACAGGGGGGAATGAGCAGTTCTTC.

This clone turned up a few times. This chain links TRBV6-1 with TRBJ1-2; 8 bases fit TRBD1. The germline CDR1 and CDR2 sequences are MNHNS and SASEGT. The CDR3 is 13 residues long. V trimming: 9 bases; J trimming: 0 bases; junction bases outside the gene matches: 3. CDR3 sequence reads: CASGQGSNYGYTF. DNA of the CDR3: TGTGCCAGTGGACAGGGATCTAACTATGGCTACACCTTC.

The chain uses TRBV25-1 and TRBJ2-5; D remains unclear. This CDR3 has 11 amino acids. V lost 4 bases to trimming and J lost 3 bases, with 3 bases between them. Germline V gene data show CDR1 as MGHDK and CDR2 as SYGVNS. The CDR3 nucleotides read TGTGCCAGCAGTGGGGAAGAGACCCAGTACTTC. The encoded protein is CASSGEETQYF. Together with reference TRBV25-1 and TRBJ2-5, the CDR3 gives the full variable domain: EADIYQTPRYLVIGTGKKITLECSQTMGHDKMYWYQQDPGMELHLIHYSYGVNSTEKGDLSSESTVSRIRTEHFPLTLESARPSHTSQYLCASSGEETQYFGPGTRLLVL.

This clone was seen at least ten times. The CDR3 DNA follows: TGCAGCGTTCTTATTCCCGGTAGCGGCAATGAGCAGTTCTTC. Its translation: CSVLIPGSGNEQFF. The genes are TRBV29-1 and TRBJ2-1, with D perhaps matching TRBD2 (6 bases). This CDR3 has 14 residues. V lost 5 bases and J lost 6, with 17 bases in between. CDR1 SQVTM and CDR2 ANQGSEA come from the germline V gene.

This clone counts as large. The CDR3 DNA follows: TGTGCCAGCAGTTCCCGGGGCAGGGCTCGTAGTGGTGTGAATGAGCAGTTCTTC. Translated: CASSSRGRARSGVNEQFF. The chain combines TRBV12-3 or TRBV12-4 with TRBJ2-1; D might be TRBD1 or TRBD2, each matching 5 bases. This CDR3 comprises 18 residues. The germline V and J ends were trimmed by 4 bases and 7 bases, with 26 bases remaining between them.

This clone was detected only a few times. This chain joins TRBV28 and TRBJ1-2; no reliable D call. This CDR3 is 11 amino acids long. CDR1 is MDHEN, CDR2 SYDVKM, per germline. V was clipped by 3 bases and J by 8 bases, with 7 bases between them. CDR3 coding DNA: TGTGCCAGCAGTTTCAAGGAGGGCTACACCTTC. Protein: CASSFKEGYTF.

The V gene is TRBV2, the J gene TRBJ2-3; 16 nucleotides align to TRBD2. Germline V gene lookup returns CDR1 SNHLY and CDR2 FYNNEI. J was trimmed by 4 bases and V by 3 bases; bases with no gene match: 10. This CDR3 region has 19 residues. The CDR3 spells CASSDPTGTSGREPDTQYF. The CDR3 bases are TGTGCCAGCAGTGACCCAACCGGGACTAGCGGGAGGGAACCAGATACGCAGTATTTT.

Comments on this clone: Other DNA variants within this sample encode the same CDR3. The rearrangement links TRBV12-3 or TRBV12-4 to TRBJ2-1; D possibly corresponds to TRBD1 (6 bases). The CDR3 consists of 15 residues. The V and J ends lost 4 bases and 4 bases respectively, with 14 bases between them. CDR3: CASSSPGTRYNEQFF. The CDR3 DNA reads as TGTGCCAGCAGTTCCCCCGGGACACGGTACAATGAGCAGTTCTTC.

The V and J genes are TRBV6-1 and TRBJ1-2; no definite D call. Germline V gene sequence: CDR1 MNHNS, CDR2 SASEGT. The CDR3 is 13 residues long. V was pared by 2 bases and J by 8 bases, with 12 bases between. The CDR3 nucleotides read TGTGCCAGCAGTGAAATTATGGGGAGAGGCTACACCTTC. Protein product: CASSEIMGRGYTF.

This rearrangement joins TRBV5-1 to TRBJ2-7; D perhaps matches TRBD1 (6 bases). Trimming cost V 0 bases and J 5 bases, with 12 bases left between them. This CDR3 comprises 14 residues. Per the germline V gene, CDR1 is SGHRS and CDR2 is YFSETQ. The DNA for the CDR3 is TGCGCCAGCAGCTTGGACGGCAGGGGACACGAGCAGTACTTC. As protein: CASSLDGRGHEQYF. Using reference TRBV5-1 and TRBJ2-7 for the parts outside the CDR3, the full variable domain is KAGVTQTPRYLIKTRGQQVTLSCSPISGHRSVSWYQQTPGQGLQFLFEYFSETQRNKGNFPGRFSGRQFSNSRSEMNVSTLELGDSALYLCASSLDGRGHEQYFGPGTRLTVT.

The rearrangement uses TRBV12-3 or TRBV12-4 and TRBJ1-5; 7 positions match TRBD1. The junction had 11 bases not matched to a gene; V was cut back by 0 bases and J by 0 bases. The CDR3 runs 19 residues. CDR3 coding DNA: TGTGCCAGCAGTTTAGCCCGGGACAGTTACAGCGTTAGCAATCAGCCCCAGCATTTT. This codes for CASSLARDSYSVSNQPQHF.

This chain joins TRBV6-1 and TRBJ2-7, with D unresolved. The ends were cut back, 5 bases at V and 4 bases at J, with 9 bases in the middle. Germline CDR1 MNHNS, CDR2 SASEGT. The CDR3 has 12 amino acids. The CDR3 DNA follows: TGTGCCAGCAGTCTCAGGTATTACGAGCAGTACTTC. Translating it yields CASSLRYYEQYF.

The chain links TRBV30 to TRBJ2-3; 8 positions match TRBD1. V lost 2 bases and J lost 14; bases outside the gene matches: 12. Germline values: CDR1 GTSNPN, CDR2 SVGIG (reference sequence). CDR3 length equals 13 residues. The CDR3 spells CAWSITRQGLSYF. The CDR3 DNA reads as TGTGCCTGGAGTATAACTAGACAGGGGTTGTCGTATTTT.

This sequence joins TRBV6-1 and TRBJ2-1, with a possible D match to TRBD2 (5 bases). Trimming left V 8 bases short and J 8 bases short, with 16 bases between. The CDR3 totals 13 residues. The germline CDR1 and CDR2 sequences are MNHNS and SASEGT. This CDR3 reads CASSGLRSDEQFF. In DNA form, the CDR3 reads TGTGCCAGCTCCGGACTTCGGAGCGATGAGCAGTTCTTC.

The V gene is TRBV11-2, the J gene TRBJ2-7; D is uncertain. Germline values: CDR1 SGHAT, CDR2 FQNNGV. The CDR3 covers 15 residues. V lost 4 bases to trimming and J lost 3 bases, with 16 bases between them. CDR3 DNA sequence: TGTGCCAGCAGCTCTCCAGGACCTAACCTCTACGAGCAGTACTTC. It is translated as CASSSPGPNLYEQYF.

This clone was picked up many times. The genes are TRBV20-1 and TRBJ1-4; D is undetermined. The CDR3 is made up of 11 amino acids. CDR1 DFQATT and CDR2 SNEGSKA come from the germline V gene (reference sequence). V was pared by 4 bases and J by 10 bases, with 10 bases between. In DNA, the CDR3 is TGCAGTGCTACGGCAGCCCCAAAACTGTTTTTT. Translation gives CSATAAPKLFF.

Ten or more counts support this clone. This sequence may be a read error, since a much larger clone differs from it by one base. The chain combines TRBV11-2 with TRBJ2-7; D gene ambiguous. V was shortened by 6 bases and J by 3 bases, with 24 bases between the two germline ends. Germline CDR1 and CDR2: SGHAT and FQNNGV. The CDR3 length is 17 residues. CDR3 DNA sequence: TGTGCCAGCAGTTTATCTTCCGGATTAGGGCCAAGCTACGAGCAGTACTTC. The encoded protein is CASSLSSGLGPSYEQYF.

This clone was counted between two and nine times. The chain carries TRBV19 and TRBJ2-5; D perhaps matches TRBD1 (5 bases). Germline CDR1 reads LNHDA; CDR2 reads SQIVND (reference sequence). This CDR3 comprises 12 residues. Trimming removed 4 bases at V and 10 bases at J, with 13 bases between. In DNA form, the CDR3 reads TGTGCCAGTAGTACCATAAGGCAGGGCCAGTACTTC. Its translation: CASSTIRQGQYF.

The sample holds a few counts of this clone. The chain employs TRBV2 and TRBJ2-7, with 8 bases fitting TRBD2. Trimming cost V 6 bases and J 4 bases; bases outside gene matches: 5. In germline, CDR1 is SNHLY, CDR2 FYNNEI. This CDR3 is 13 amino acids long. In DNA form, the CDR3 reads TGTGCCAGCAGGGCGGGACTAGTTTACGAGCAGTACTTC. Its protein product is CASRAGLVYEQYF. Full variable domain (rest looked up from reference TRBV2 and TRBJ2-7): EPEVTQTPSHQVTQMGQEVILRCVPISNHLYFYWYRQILGQKVEFLVSFYNNEISEKSEIFDDQFSVERPDGSNFTLKIRSTKLEDSAMYFCASRAGLVYEQYFGPGTRLTVT.

Only one count was recorded for this clone. This chain joins TRBV30 and TRBJ1-6; 9 nucleotides align to TRBD1. The CDR3 covers 13 residues. V gave up 4 bases and J gave up 10 bases; unmatched junction bases: 5. CDR1 is GTSNPN and CDR2 is SVGIG in the germline V gene (reference sequence). CDR3 coding DNA: TGTGCCTGGAAGGGACAGGGAAAATCACCCCTCCACTTT. Its protein product is CAWKGQGKSPLHF. Filled out from reference TRBV30 and TRBJ1-6, the complete variable domain reads SQTIHQWPATLVQPVGSPLSLECTVEGTSNPNLYWYRQAAGRGLQLLFYSVGIGQISSEVPQNLSASRPQDRQFILSSKKLLLSDSGFYLCAWKGQGKSPLHFGNGTRLTVT.